This T cell receptor (beta chain) comes out of a study of OX40 agonist ivuxolimab in advanced cancers. Germline V lookup: CDR1 SGHTA, CDR2 FQGNSA. The ends were cut back, 1 base at V and 2 bases at J, with 3 bases in the middle. This CDR3 contains 12 residues. Study conclusions and caveats: Partly responding patients at 0.1-3.0 mg/kg showed some of the smallest clonal expansion. Dosing at 0.1 to 3.0 mg/kg was accompanied by clonal expansion of CD4+ and CD8+ blood T cells by week 6.

The data were produced by immunoSEQ multiplex PCR, yet TCRdb's version contains in-frame clones alone and is incomplete. The sample carries more than 45,000 clones, roughly 84% recorded once. Patients with autoimmune history or systemic immunosuppression were excluded. Sampling times: baseline, cycle 4 day 1, cycle 7 day 1. Notes on this clone: Its antigen remains unknown.

This sequence joins TRBV7-2 and TRBJ2-7; D not certain. This receptor was taken from an adult with an advanced solid tumor such as melanoma, head and neck, liver or kidney cancer. The input for sequencing was CD4+ or CD8+ T cells sorted from blood, taken in a trial of the OX40 agonist ivuxolimab. The CDR3 bases are TGTGCCAGCAGCTTAGAGGCCTACGAGCAGTACTTC. Translated, it gives CASSLEAYEQYF.